The T cell receptor beta chain under discussion was sequenced for a study of human T cells and chemical hapten exposure. Study information: Subjects had 2% DPC placed on about 2 cm by about 2 cm of upper inner arm skin for sensitization. Broader study findings: Alopecia in the donors means their immune response may deviate from healthy people's.

Trimming stripped 3 bases from V and 6 bases from J, with 8 bases between. Germline V gives CDR1 MDHEN, CDR2 SYDVKM. The CDR3 totals 12 residues. Time point noted: patch test 2, 6 weeks after DPC sensitization. Treatment described: therapeutic diphenylcyclopropenone sensitization with weekly scalp DPC. Ten or more counts support this clonotype. As yet, its antigen is unknown. In the source study's methods: Sample TCR counts, which ranged from roughly 23,224 to 750,000, had a median of approximately 100,000. TCRdb re-called the RACE reads with MiXCR, one entry per CDR3 protein. The authors' filters were not applied to this entry. The table records approximately 80,000 distinct CDR3 sequences, 8% to 13% of them present only once.

The chain has TRBV28 and TRBJ2-5; possibly TRBD1 for D (5 bases). This receptor was identified in a woman in her forties or fifties with alopecia areata. Some clones in this sample may be carry-over from other donors' samples. Specimen: whole blood, collected in connection with sensitization to the hapten diphenylcyclopropenone (DPC). CDR3 loop: CASSLLGQTQYF. In DNA form, the CDR3 reads TGTGCCAGCAGTTTGTTGGGGCAGACCCAGTACTTC. Variable domain in full (rest from reference TRBV28 and TRBJ2-5): DVKVTQSSRYLVKRTGEKVFLECVQDMDHENMFWYRQDPGLGLRLIYFSYDVKMKEKGDIPEGYSVSREKKERFSLILESASTNQTSMYLCASSLLGQTQYFGPGTRLLVL.